This T cell receptor beta chain was observed in a study of human T cells and chemical hapten exposure. Germline CDR1 is MNHEY and CDR2 is SMNVEV (reference sequence). The CDR3 length is 15 residues. The germline V and J ends were trimmed by 5 bases and 3 bases, with 14 bases remaining between them. Using its own MiXCR run on the RACE reads, TCRdb lists one record per CDR3 protein. The table lists approximately 82,000 distinct CDR3 sequences, roughly 12% of them singletons, with 3.5% in the top ten. Time point here: patch test 1, 2 weeks after DPC sensitization. Treatment defined: therapeutic diphenylcyclopropenone sensitization with weekly scalp DPC. This clonotype was recorded many times.

The V and J genes are TRBV27 and TRBJ1-5; D uncertain. This receptor was identified in a woman between 55 and 75 years old with alopecia areata. Some clones in this sample may be carry-over from other donors' samples. Sequenced material: whole blood, taken in connection with sensitization to the hapten diphenylcyclopropenone (DPC). The CDR3 region is CASSVAGRSNQPQHF. The CDR3 coding sequence is TGTGCCAGCAGTGTCGCGGGCCGCTCCAATCAGCCCCAGCATTTT.